These 29 T cell receptor beta chains originate from one sample sequenced in a study of cytomegalovirus exposure and HLA in healthy donors. The PCR made use of 60 Vbeta and 13 Jbeta primers. Here immunoSEQ multiplex PCR was the method, and the copy in TCRdb shows in-frame clones only, minus some. The sample consists of 65,000 to 100,000 clones, around 80% of them appearing once. Sequencing was carried out using PBMCs. The receptors come from a man aged 40-49 years in good health and CMV-seronegative.

This clone came up a few times. The chain links TRBV2 to TRBJ1-6; D gene ambiguous. CDR1 and CDR2 from the germline V gene are SNHLY and FYNNEI. The CDR3 is 14 residues long. The ends were cut back, 4 bases at V and 8 bases at J, with 12 bases in the middle. CDR3 DNA sequence: TGTGCCAGCAGTGGCGGGGTCGGTGATTCACCCCTCCACTTT. Translated, it gives CASSGGVGDSPLHF.

This chain links TRBV5-1 with TRBJ1-2; D remains unclear. This CDR3 region has 13 residues. The ends were cut back, 4 bases at V and 3 bases at J, with 10 bases in the middle. Germline V gives CDR1 SGHRS, CDR2 YFSETQ. The CDR3 sequence is CASSPRQDYGYTF. The CDR3 bases are TGCGCCAGCAGCCCAAGACAAGACTATGGCTACACCTTC.

The genes are TRBV6-5 and TRBJ2-5; 9 bases are shared with TRBD2. The DNA matches TRBJ2-7 better at its end, which makes the J call doubtful. Germline loops: CDR1 MNHEY, CDR2 SVGAGI. The CDR3 is 15 residues long. The CDR3 loop is CASSYSSGSSYEQYF. The DNA of the CDR3 is TGTGCCAGCAGTTACTCTAGCGGGAGCTCCTACGAGCAGTACTTC.

This clone was seen more than once but under ten times. J is TRBJ1-5 and V is TRBV10-3, with D perhaps TRBD1 (5 bases). V lost 4 bases and J 2 bases, leaving 9 bases between the germline ends. From germline, CDR1 is ENHRY and CDR2 SYGVKD. CDR3 size: 14 residues. CDR3 amino acids: CAISGGGGNQPQHF. The CDR3 DNA reads as TGTGCCATCAGTGGGGGAGGGGGCAATCAGCCCCAGCATTTT.

The V and J genes are TRBV27 and TRBJ1-1; D is unresolved. Per germline, CDR1 MNHEY and CDR2 SMNVEV (reference sequence). Trimming left V 0 bases short and J 2 bases short, with 16 bases between. The CDR3 extends over 17 amino acids. CDR3 DNA sequence: TGTGCCAGCAGTTTATCAGGGCCGCAAGGAGGAAACACTGAAGCTTTCTTT. Translation gives CASSLSGPQGGNTEAFF.

As DNA, the CDR3 is TGTGCCACCAGCAGAGATACTAGCGGCGTGTACGAGCAGTACTTC. Amino acids: CATSRDTSGVYEQYF. The chain links TRBV15 to TRBJ2-7; TRBD2 matches at 8 bases. This CDR3 has 15 amino acids. Germline-derived CDR1 and CDR2 are LNHNV and YYDKDF (reference sequence). After removal of 0 bases from V and 4 bases from J, the junction contained 5 bases not matched to a gene.

This clone occurred a few times. The chain recombines TRBV7-3 with TRBJ2-7; 7 positions agree with TRBD2. Germline V gene lookup returns CDR1 SGHTA and CDR2 FQGTGA. The V gene end was trimmed by 5 bases and the J gene end by 7 bases; junction bases not matched to a gene: 11. This CDR3 spans 14 amino acids. The CDR3 loop is CASSQGGNSGEQYF. The CDR3 DNA is TGTGCCAGCAGCCAAGGAGGAAATAGCGGGGAGCAGTACTTC.

This sequence joins TRBV15 and TRBJ2-7; 7 bases are shared with TRBD2. The CDR3 runs 14 residues. V lost 0 bases, J lost 2 bases, and 1 base stayed unmatched. Germline V lookup: CDR1 LNHNV, CDR2 YYDKDF (reference sequence). The CDR3 reads CATSREGGTYEQYF. The CDR3 DNA is TGTGCCACCAGCAGAGAGGGGGGGACCTACGAGCAGTACTTC.

This clone turned up a few times. The chain links TRBV18 to TRBJ1-5; D gene unclear. Deletions cut 3 bases from V and 3 bases from J, with 9 bases between. CDR3 size: 14 residues. The germline CDR1 and CDR2 sequences are KGHSH and LQKENI. The CDR3 region is CASSPGGPNQPQHF. CDR3 sequence (DNA): TGTGCCAGCTCACCCGGCGGGCCCAATCAGCCCCAGCATTTT.

The DNA of the CDR3 is TGTGCCAGCAGCATCTCAGGGGATCAGCCCCAGCATTTT. Translating gives CASSISGDQPQHF. The chain employs TRBV5-6 and TRBJ1-5, with D possibly matching TRBD1 (6 bases). V lost 4 bases, J lost 5 bases, and 10 bases lay in between. Germline-derived CDR1 and CDR2 are SGHDT and YYEEEE. The CDR3 totals 13 residues.

V usage is TRBV28 and J usage is TRBJ1-2; D remains unclear. V dropped 3 bases and J dropped 5 bases, with 7 bases sitting between them. CDR3 length: 12 residues. The germline gives CDR1 MDHEN, CDR2 SYDVKM. Written as DNA, the CDR3 is TGTGCCAGCAGTTTTCCGTTATATGGCTACACCTTC. Its translation: CASSFPLYGYTF.

For the CDR3, the DNA is TGTGCCAGTAGTAACGACAGGGGGTTAGGTAATGAAAAACTGTTTTTT. Translation gives CASSNDRGLGNEKLFF. This chain links TRBV19 with TRBJ1-4; 9 nucleotides align to TRBD1. The CDR3 spans 16 residues. Looked up from germline, CDR1 is LNHDA and CDR2 is SQIVND (reference sequence). V lost 4 bases and J lost 4; bases outside the gene matches: 7.

This chain joins TRBV7-2 and TRBJ1-1; a weak D match, TRBD1 (5 bases). The CDR3 contains 14 residues. Trimming stripped 7 bases from V and 1 base from J, with 13 bases between. CDR1 and CDR2 from the germline V gene are SGHTA and FQGNSA. As DNA, the CDR3 is TGTGCCAGCATCTGGGGCCGAGGGAACACTGAAGCTTTCTTT. It yields the protein CASIWGRGNTEAFF. Complete variable domain (other parts from reference TRBV7-2 and TRBJ1-1): GAGVSQSPSNKVTEKGKDVELRCDPISGHTALYWYRQSLGQGLEFLIYFQGNSAPDKSGLPSDRFSAERTGGSVSTLTIQRTQQEDSAVYLCASIWGRGNTEAFFGQGTRLTVV.

The J gene is TRBJ2-1, the V gene TRBV10-1; 11 nucleotides agree with TRBD1. The CDR3 length is 15 residues. Per germline, CDR1 WNHNN and CDR2 SYGVQD (reference sequence). V was clipped by 4 bases and J by 9 bases; unmatched bases: 8. CDR3 in amino acids: CASSGSGTGGLEQFF. CDR3 sequence (DNA): TGCGCCAGCAGTGGCTCCGGGACAGGGGGTCTTGAGCAGTTCTTC.

This sequence joins TRBV28 and TRBJ1-5, with 7 positions matching TRBD1. With 5 bases clipped from V and 5 bases from J, the junction kept 9 bases outside the gene matches. This CDR3 is built from 15 residues. CDR1 MDHEN and CDR2 SYDVKM come from the germline V gene. Here the CDR3 DNA reads TGTGCCAGCAGTCTACTCCGGGACAGACATCAGCCCCAGCATTTT. Translating gives CASSLLRDRHQPQHF. Filled out from reference TRBV28 and TRBJ1-5, the complete variable domain reads DVKVTQSSRYLVKRTGEKVFLECVQDMDHENMFWYRQDPGLGLRLIYFSYDVKMKEKGDIPEGYSVSREKKERFSLILESASTNQTSMYLCASSLLRDRHQPQHFGDGTRLSIL.

The chain employs TRBV7-9 and TRBJ1-5; maybe TRBD1 (5 bases). Deletions cut 3 bases from V and 7 bases from J, with 10 bases between. The germline V gene encodes CDR1 SEHNR and CDR2 FQNEAQ (reference sequence). The CDR3 has 13 amino acids. The CDR3, as DNA: TGTGCCAGCAGCTTTCAGGGTGGCCAGCCCCAGCATTTT. As protein: CASSFQGGQPQHF.

CDR3 in DNA: TGTGCCAGCAGCTCGGTATCGAACACTGAAGCTTTCTTT. It encodes CASSSVSNTEAFF. The V gene is TRBV7-9, the J gene TRBJ1-1, with D uncertain. Germline values: CDR1 SEHNR, CDR2 FQNEAQ (reference sequence). This CDR3 spans 13 amino acids. Trimming pared 4 bases from V and 1 base from J, leaving 7 bases between.

The chain combines TRBV18 with TRBJ1-4, with 8 bases aligning to TRBD1. Germline V CDR1 and CDR2: KGHSH, LQKENI. J gave up 3 bases and V 4 bases, and 1 base lay outside the gene matches. The CDR3 totals 14 residues. The CDR3 reads CASSRDRPNEKLFF. CDR3 DNA: TGTGCCAGCTCACGGGACAGGCCTAATGAAAAACTGTTTTTT.

This chain uses TRBV13 with TRBJ1-3; TRBD1 agrees at 7 bases. The germline gives CDR1 PRHDT, CDR2 FYEKMQ (reference sequence). Unmatched junction bases numbered 3, after V lost 5 bases and J lost 2 bases. The length of the CDR3 is 14 residues. CDR3 bases: TGTGCCAGCAGCCCGCAGGGGGCTGGAAACACCATATATTTT. Encoded protein: CASSPQGAGNTIYF. Together with reference TRBV13 and TRBJ1-3, the CDR3 gives the full variable domain: AAGVIQSPRHLIKEKRETATLKCYPIPRHDTVYWYQQGPGQDPQFLISFYEKMQSDKGSIPDRFSAQQFSDYHSELNMSSLELGDSALYFCASSPQGAGNTIYFGEGSWLTVV.

This clone was recorded a few times. The V and J genes are TRBV5-6 and TRBJ2-7, with D maybe TRBD1 (6 bases). Germline CDR1 reads SGHDT; CDR2 reads YYEEEE. The CDR3 has 13 amino acids. V shed 4 bases and J shed 1 base, with 9 bases lying between them. The CDR3 sequence: CASSQGLSYEQYF. CDR3 coding DNA: TGTGCCAGCAGCCAGGGGTTGTCCTACGAGCAGTACTTC.

J is TRBJ2-7 and V is TRBV27, with D possibly TRBD2 on 6 matching bases. Trimming removed 6 bases from V and 2 bases from J, with 14 bases in between. Per germline, CDR1 MNHEY and CDR2 SMNVEV (reference sequence). The CDR3 runs 14 residues. The CDR3 DNA is TGTGCCAGCAGCGCGGGACTTTTAACCTACGAGCAGTACTTC. Translating it yields CASSAGLLTYEQYF.

The chain recombines TRBV28 with TRBJ2-1; 8 nucleotides agree with TRBD1. Germline V gives CDR1 MDHEN, CDR2 SYDVKM. The CDR3 consists of 16 residues. V dropped 6 bases and J dropped 0; count of bases not matched to a gene: 7. The DNA for the CDR3 is TGTGCCAGCAGAGACCCCAGGGGGCTCTCCTACAATGAGCAGTTCTTC. It encodes CASRDPRGLSYNEQFF. The complete variable domain, with remaining parts taken from reference TRBV28 and TRBJ2-1, reads DVKVTQSSRYLVKRTGEKVFLECVQDMDHENMFWYRQDPGLGLRLIYFSYDVKMKEKGDIPEGYSVSREKKERFSLILESASTNQTSMYLCASRDPRGLSYNEQFFGPGTRLTVL.

The chain is built from TRBV5-1 and TRBJ1-5; TRBD1 agrees at 10 bases. This CDR3 comprises 15 residues. CDR1 SGHRS and CDR2 YFSETQ come from the germline V gene. Trimming at V came to 3 bases and at J to 2 bases, leaving 2 bases not matched to a gene. CDR3 in amino acids: CASSSGTGGNQPQHF. The CDR3 DNA follows: TGCGCCAGCAGCTCCGGGACAGGGGGCAATCAGCCCCAGCATTTT.

The chain combines TRBV13 with TRBJ2-1; 15 bases line up with TRBD2. Losses at the gene ends were 4 bases for V and 8 bases for J; bases not matched to a gene: 12. In germline, CDR1 is PRHDT, CDR2 FYEKMQ (reference sequence). This CDR3 region has 18 residues. CDR3 in amino acids: CASSSGLAGGFFGYEQFF. Written as DNA, the CDR3 is TGTGCCAGCAGCTCGGGACTAGCGGGAGGTTTCTTTGGCTATGAGCAGTTCTTC. Full variable domain (outside the CDR3, taken from reference TRBV13 and TRBJ2-1): AAGVIQSPRHLIKEKRETATLKCYPIPRHDTVYWYQQGPGQDPQFLISFYEKMQSDKGSIPDRFSAQQFSDYHSELNMSSLELGDSALYFCASSSGLAGGFFGYEQFFGPGTRLTVL.

This chain joins TRBV5-1 and TRBJ1-1; D remains unclear. CDR1 is SGHRS and CDR2 is YFSETQ in the germline V gene. The ends were cut back, 0 bases at V and 4 bases at J, with 16 bases in the middle. There are 16 residues in the CDR3. This chain's CDR3 is CASSLEAAEVGTEAFF. In nucleotides, the CDR3 is TGCGCCAGCAGCTTGGAAGCGGCAGAGGTAGGCACTGAAGCTTTCTTT.

The V and J genes are TRBV5-1 and TRBJ1-2; D not resolved. The CDR3 totals 15 residues. Germline V lookup: CDR1 SGHRS, CDR2 YFSETQ. Trimming shortened V by 0 bases and J by 0 bases, and 9 bases separated the two germline ends. CDR3: CASSLDGRSNYGYTF. Here the CDR3 DNA reads TGCGCCAGCAGCTTGGATGGGAGATCTAACTATGGCTACACCTTC. Based on the CDR3 plus reference TRBV5-1 and TRBJ1-2, the full variable domain is KAGVTQTPRYLIKTRGQQVTLSCSPISGHRSVSWYQQTPGQGLQFLFEYFSETQRNKGNFPGRFSGRQFSNSRSEMNVSTLELGDSALYLCASSLDGRSNYGYTFGSGTRLTVV.

There are a few counts of this clone. This chain connects TRBV2 to TRBJ1-1; no definite D call. The CDR3 is made up of 13 amino acids. Per germline, CDR1 SNHLY and CDR2 FYNNEI. The V end was cut by 6 bases, the J end by 2 bases, with 10 bases between. This CDR3 reads CASSPTPNTEAFF. The CDR3 DNA reads as TGTGCCAGCAGCCCAACACCTAACACTGAAGCTTTCTTT.

The chain uses TRBV19 and TRBJ1-1; a weak D match, TRBD1 (6 bases). V gave up 7 bases and J gave up 4 bases, with 13 bases separating them. Germline values: CDR1 LNHDA, CDR2 SQIVND (reference sequence). The CDR3 loop spans 13 amino acids. The CDR3 DNA sequence: TGTGCCAGTACCTTGGCCAGGGGCACTGAAGCTTTCTTT. This encodes CASTLARGTEAFF. The complete variable domain, with remaining parts taken from reference TRBV19 and TRBJ1-1, reads DGGITQSPKYLFRKEGQNVTLSCEQNLNHDAMYWYRQDPGQGLRLIYYSQIVNDFQKGDIAEGYSVSREKKESFPLTVTSAQKNPTAFYLCASTLARGTEAFFGQGTRLTVV.

Here the CDR3 DNA reads TGTGCCAGCAGACCAATCGGCAGGGGCTACGAGCAGTACTTC. Protein product: CASRPIGRGYEQYF. J is TRBJ2-7 and V is TRBV6-6; possible D gene TRBD1, 6 bases. The CDR3 totals 14 residues. Trimming took 6 bases from V and 3 from J, leaving 15 bases between them. Germline values: CDR1 MNHNY, CDR2 SVGAGI (reference sequence).